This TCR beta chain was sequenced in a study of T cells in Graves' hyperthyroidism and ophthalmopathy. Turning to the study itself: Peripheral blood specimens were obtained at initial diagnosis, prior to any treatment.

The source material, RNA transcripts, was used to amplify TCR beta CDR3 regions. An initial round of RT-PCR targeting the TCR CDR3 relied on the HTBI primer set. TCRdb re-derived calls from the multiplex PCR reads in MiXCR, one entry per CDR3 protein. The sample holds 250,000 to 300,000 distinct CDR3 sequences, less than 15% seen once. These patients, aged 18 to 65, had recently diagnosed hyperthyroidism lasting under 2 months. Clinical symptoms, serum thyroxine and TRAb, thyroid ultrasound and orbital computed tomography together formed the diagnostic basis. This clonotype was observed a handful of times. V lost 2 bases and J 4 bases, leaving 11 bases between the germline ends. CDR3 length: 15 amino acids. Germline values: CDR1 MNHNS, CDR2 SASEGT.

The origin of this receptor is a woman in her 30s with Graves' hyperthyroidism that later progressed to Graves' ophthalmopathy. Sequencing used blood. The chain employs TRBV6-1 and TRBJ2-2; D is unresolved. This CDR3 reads CASSEFGGLTGELFF. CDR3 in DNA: TGTGCCAGCAGTGAATTTGGCGGCCTCACCGGGGAGCTGTTTTTT.